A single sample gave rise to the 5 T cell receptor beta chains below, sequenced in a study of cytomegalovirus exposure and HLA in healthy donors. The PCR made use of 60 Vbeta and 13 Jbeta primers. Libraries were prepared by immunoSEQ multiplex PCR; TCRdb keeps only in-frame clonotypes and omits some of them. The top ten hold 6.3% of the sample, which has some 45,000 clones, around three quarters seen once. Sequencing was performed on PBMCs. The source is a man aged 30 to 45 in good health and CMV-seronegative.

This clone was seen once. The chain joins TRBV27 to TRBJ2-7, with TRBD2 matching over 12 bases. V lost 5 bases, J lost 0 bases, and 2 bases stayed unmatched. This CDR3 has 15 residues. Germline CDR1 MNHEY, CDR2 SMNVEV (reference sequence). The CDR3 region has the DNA TGTGCCAGCAGTCCGACTAGCGGGAGCTCCTACGAGCAGTACTTC. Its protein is CASSPTSGSSYEQYF.

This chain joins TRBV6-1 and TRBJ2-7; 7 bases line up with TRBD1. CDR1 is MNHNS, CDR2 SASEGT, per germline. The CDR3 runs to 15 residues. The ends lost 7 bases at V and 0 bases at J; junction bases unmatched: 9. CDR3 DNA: TGTGCCAGCATCATGATACAGGGGCTCTCCTACGAGCAGTACTTC. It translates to CASIMIQGLSYEQYF.

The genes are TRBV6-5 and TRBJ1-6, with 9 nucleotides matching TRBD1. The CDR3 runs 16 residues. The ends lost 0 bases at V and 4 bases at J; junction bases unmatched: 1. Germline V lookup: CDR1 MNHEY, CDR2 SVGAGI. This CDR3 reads CASSYSTGGYNSPLHF. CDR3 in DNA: TGTGCCAGCAGTTACTCGACAGGGGGGTATAATTCACCCCTCCACTTT.

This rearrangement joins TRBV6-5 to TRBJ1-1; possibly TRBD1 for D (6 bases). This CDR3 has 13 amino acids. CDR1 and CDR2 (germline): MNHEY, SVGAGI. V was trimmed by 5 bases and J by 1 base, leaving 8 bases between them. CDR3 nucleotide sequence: TGTGCCAGCAGTCGACAGGAGAACACTGAAGCTTTCTTT. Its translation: CASSRQENTEAFF.

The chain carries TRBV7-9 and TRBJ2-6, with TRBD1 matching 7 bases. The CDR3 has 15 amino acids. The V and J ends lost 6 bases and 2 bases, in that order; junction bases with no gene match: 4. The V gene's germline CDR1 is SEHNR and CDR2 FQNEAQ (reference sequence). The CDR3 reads CASRKDRAGANVLTF. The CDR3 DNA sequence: TGTGCCAGCAGGAAAGACAGGGCTGGGGCCAACGTCCTGACTTTC. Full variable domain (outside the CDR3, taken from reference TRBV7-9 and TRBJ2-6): DTGVSQNPRHKITKRGQNVTFRCDPISEHNRLYWYRQTLGQGPEFLTYFQNEAQLEKSRLLSDRFSAERPKGSFSTLEIQRTEQGDSAMYLCASRKDRAGANVLTFGAGSRLTVL.